These 28 T cell receptor beta chains originate from one sample sequenced in a study of Ad26.COV2.S vaccination and SARS-CoV-2 variants (dated by TCRdb to the early 2020s). Library preparation was by the immunoSEQ multiplex PCR assay. Entries here come from immuneACCESS through TCRdb and include only in-frame sequences with V and J called. Some clones fail to appear in such tables; in the studies checked, an unresolved V gene covers under half of the shortfall, and the cause of the remainder is unknown. The sample yields 400,000 or so clones; less than 90% were counted once. The ten biggest clones cover approximately 3.7% of the sample. Per the publication, the treatment or condition label means: some 20 received Ad26.COV2.S at low or high dose, single or two shots; 5 received placebo; per-sample allocation not given. Repertoires of vaccine and placebo recipients were sequenced from samples collected on day 63 after the first injection.

The sequences come from peripheral blood, collected in a trial of Ad26.COV2.S vaccine versus placebo. These receptors came from a person between 18 and 60 years old who received the Ad26.COV2.S COVID-19 vaccine or a placebo.

This chain joins TRBV6-5 and TRBJ1-1; no clear D gene. V gave up 8 bases and J gave up 3 bases, with 13 bases separating them. CDR3 size: 13 residues. Germline V gene data show CDR1 as MNHEY and CDR2 as SVGAGI. The chain's CDR3 is CASHSGRDTEAFF. The CDR3 DNA follows: TGTGCCAGCCATTCTGGGCGCGACACTGAAGCTTTCTTT.

The V and J genes are TRBV3-1 (or the pseudogene TRBV3-2) and TRBJ2-2; 11 bases map to TRBD2. After removal of 4 bases from V and 3 bases from J, the junction contained 4 bases not matched to a gene. CDR1 LGHDT and CDR2 YNNKEL come from the germline V gene (reference sequence). The CDR3 is 16 amino acids. CDR3: CASSRPGLADTGELFF. The CDR3 nucleotides read TGTGCCAGCAGCCGCCCGGGACTAGCGGACACCGGGGAGCTGTTTTTT.

The rearrangement links TRBV2 to TRBJ2-6, with D perhaps matching TRBD2 (5 bases). V was cut by 6 bases and J by 1 base, with 19 bases left in between. This CDR3 contains 18 residues. CDR1 SNHLY and CDR2 FYNNEI come from the germline V gene. The CDR3 here is CASRAPGWGISGANVLTF. The CDR3 DNA follows: TGTGCCAGCAGGGCCCCGGGGTGGGGAATTTCTGGGGCCAACGTCCTGACTTTC.

The chain joins TRBV23-1 to TRBJ1-6, with D hard to call. TRBV23-1 is an ORF for which the function is uncertain. This CDR3 spans 15 amino acids. The V end was cut by 2 bases, the J end by 11 bases, with 16 bases between. Here the CDR3 DNA reads TGCGCCAGCAGTCAACCTCGTCAGTTCGAGGCACCCCTCCACTTT. This codes for CASSQPRQFEAPLHF.

The chain uses TRBV5-4 and TRBJ2-1; D is ambiguous. The CDR3 contains 13 residues. Germline V gene lookup returns CDR1 SGHNT and CDR2 YYREEE (reference sequence). Trimming removed 4 bases from V and 8 bases from J, with 13 bases in between. The CDR3 DNA reads TGTGCCAGCAGCCTCGGGCAGAGCGATGAGCAGTTCTTC. Amino acid sequence: CASSLGQSDEQFF.

This sequence joins TRBV7-9 and TRBJ1-4; perhaps TRBD1 as D (5 bases). The germline gives CDR1 SEHNR, CDR2 FQNEAQ (reference sequence). V was pared by 5 bases and J by 5 bases, with 15 bases between. This CDR3 has 15 amino acids. The DNA for the CDR3 is TGTGCCAGCAGCGTGCCGGGGCTTATAAATGAAAAACTGTTTTTT. It encodes CASSVPGLINEKLFF.

CDR3 region: CASSQNRGYNSPLHF. DNA for the CDR3: TGTGCCAGCAGCCAGAACAGGGGGTATAATTCACCCCTCCACTTT. The chain carries TRBV3-1 (or the pseudogene TRBV3-2) and TRBJ1-6; 8 bases are a match to TRBD1. CDR3 length equals 15 residues. Trimming took 3 bases from V and 4 from J; bases not matched to a gene: 2. Germline assignment: CDR1 LGHDT and CDR2 YNNKEL (reference sequence).

This clone has only a few counts. The rearrangement uses TRBV5-4 and TRBJ2-3; D is unresolved. The germline V gene has CDR1 SGHNT and CDR2 YYREEE (reference sequence). The CDR3 has 12 residues. V shed 2 bases and J shed 7 bases, with 8 bases lying between them. CDR3 nucleotides: TGTGCCAGCAGCTTCGATTCGCATACGCAGTATTTT. It translates to CASSFDSHTQYF.

This chain connects TRBV7-8 to TRBJ2-3; tentative D call: TRBD1 (7 bases). V was shortened by 4 bases and J by 6 bases, with 14 bases between the two germline ends. Germline V gene lookup returns CDR1 SGHVS and CDR2 FQNEAQ. The CDR3 is 14 amino acids. The CDR3 bases are TGTGCCAGCAGCTCCCCAGGGGGGTCCGATACGCAGTATTTT. Protein sequence: CASSSPGGSDTQYF.

The genes are TRBV2 and TRBJ1-6; possible D gene TRBD1, 6 bases. V shed 8 bases and J shed 15 bases, with 14 bases lying between them. In germline, CDR1 is SNHLY, CDR2 FYNNEI. The CDR3 is made up of 11 amino acids. CDR3 residues: CASGTRAVLHF. DNA of the CDR3: TGTGCCAGCGGGACAAGGGCTGTCCTCCACTTT.

The chain uses TRBV19 and TRBJ2-1; 15 bases line up with TRBD2. This CDR3 has 16 residues. After removal of 3 bases from V and 10 bases from J, the junction contained 7 bases not matched to a gene. Germline V CDR1 and CDR2: LNHDA, SQIVND (reference sequence). The CDR3 reads CASSIGLAGGPREQFF. The CDR3 DNA sequence: TGTGCCAGTAGTATTGGACTAGCGGGGGGGCCGAGGGAGCAGTTCTTC.

The chain links TRBV15 to TRBJ1-2, with D possibly TRBD1 on 6 matching bases. Germline V gene sequence: CDR1 LNHNV, CDR2 YYDKDF (reference sequence). Deletions cut 0 bases from V and 4 bases from J, with 12 bases between. The CDR3 extends over 15 amino acids. CDR3 amino acids: CATSRESGGRYGYTF. CDR3 nucleotides: TGTGCCACCAGCAGAGAATCGGGGGGGCGCTATGGCTACACCTTC.

J is TRBJ2-1 and V is TRBV5-4; weak D call: TRBD1 (6 bases). In germline, CDR1 is SGHNT, CDR2 YYREEE (reference sequence). V lost 0 bases and J lost 2, with 9 bases in between. The CDR3 loop spans 15 amino acids. The CDR3 DNA reads TGTGCCAGCAGCTTGGGGCAGGGGACCTACAATGAGCAGTTCTTC. Translated, it gives CASSLGQGTYNEQFF.

This chain connects TRBV10-3 to TRBJ1-2; no reliable D call. Germline V gene sequence: CDR1 ENHRY, CDR2 SYGVKD. The V end lost 4 bases, the J end lost 2 bases, and 5 bases lay between the germline ends. This CDR3 comprises 12 residues. CDR3 protein: CAISVGNYGYTF. The CDR3 DNA reads TGTGCCATCAGTGTGGGAAACTATGGCTACACCTTC.

The rearrangement uses TRBV10-1 and TRBJ2-3; D uncertain. There are 13 residues in the CDR3. Germline values: CDR1 WNHNN, CDR2 SYGVQD (reference sequence). Deletions cut 4 bases from V and 6 bases from J, with 11 bases between. For the CDR3, the DNA is TGCGCCAGCAGTGGCCCCTCTTCCGATACGCAGTATTTT. Amino acid sequence: CASSGPSSDTQYF.

This clone was observed a single time. The V call is TRBV5-1, the J call TRBJ2-5; 9 nucleotides align to TRBD1. In germline, CDR1 is SGHRS, CDR2 YFSETQ. The CDR3 consists of 15 residues. V lost 4 bases and J lost 3; bases outside the gene matches: 7. CDR3 sequence reads: CASSPRDRVKETQYF. In nucleotides, the CDR3 is TGCGCCAGCAGCCCCCGGGACAGGGTGAAAGAGACCCAGTACTTC.

CDR3 region: CASSVRGQGNEKLFF. CDR3 coding DNA: TGTGCCAGCAGTGTCAGGGGGCAGGGTAATGAAAAACTGTTTTTT. V usage is TRBV27 and J usage is TRBJ1-4, with 8 positions matching TRBD1. The germline V gene encodes CDR1 MNHEY and CDR2 SMNVEV (reference sequence). Unmatched junction bases numbered 6, after V lost 5 bases and J lost 4 bases. There are 15 residues in the CDR3.

The chain joins TRBV11-2 to TRBJ2-7, with D perhaps assigned TRBD1 or TRBD2 (6 bases each). V gave up 2 bases and J gave up 7 bases, with 15 bases separating them. The CDR3 has 14 amino acids. CDR1 SGHAT and CDR2 FQNNGV come from the germline V gene. CDR3 residues: CASSLLGGRGEQYF. The CDR3 DNA follows: TGTGCCAGCAGCTTACTGGGGGGCCGGGGAGAGCAGTACTTC. Supplemented by reference TRBV11-2 and TRBJ2-7, the full variable domain reads EAGVAQSPRYKIIEKRQSVAFWCNPISGHATLYWYQQILGQGPKLLIQFQNNGVVDDSQLPKDRFSAERLKGVDSTLKIQPAKLEDSAVYLCASSLLGGRGEQYFGPGTRLTVT.

The rearrangement joins TRBV28 to TRBJ2-7; 7 bases are a match to TRBD1. J lost 4 bases, V lost 7 bases, and 10 bases had no gene match. This CDR3 is built from 14 residues. Germline-derived CDR1 and CDR2 are MDHEN and SYDVKM. The CDR3 sequence is CASTRTGPKYEQYF. In DNA form, the CDR3 reads TGTGCCAGCACCCGGACAGGCCCAAAGTACGAGCAGTACTTC.

The chain has TRBV6-5 and TRBJ1-6; maybe TRBD1 (6 bases). Looked up from germline, CDR1 is MNHEY and CDR2 is SVGAGI. The CDR3 loop spans 16 amino acids. V shed 0 bases and J shed 9 bases, with 15 bases lying between them. This CDR3 reads CASSYSGGAAGSPLHF. The CDR3, as DNA: TGTGCCAGCAGTTACTCGGGGGGGGCAGCTGGTTCACCCCTCCACTTT.

The V gene is TRBV2, the J gene TRBJ1-2; 10 nucleotides align to TRBD1. CDR1 and CDR2 (germline): SNHLY, FYNNEI. There are 13 residues in the CDR3. Trimming removed 3 bases from V and 7 bases from J; junction bases left unmatched: 2. The CDR3 DNA follows: TGTGCCAGCAGTGAGGGGGACAGGGGTGGCTACACCTTC. This gives the protein CASSEGDRGGYTF.

The rearrangement links TRBV7-2 to TRBJ1-4; 9 nucleotides agree with TRBD1. Germline CDR1 and CDR2: SGHTA and FQGNSA. Trimming removed 1 base from V and 8 bases from J; junction bases left unmatched: 5. The CDR3 sequence is 15 residues long. This chain's CDR3 is CASSLVGTGHEKLFF. The CDR3 DNA is TGTGCCAGCAGCTTAGTTGGGACAGGGCACGAAAAACTGTTTTTT.

The chain carries TRBV6-6 and TRBJ1-1, with a tentative D call TRBD1 (5 bases). There are 12 residues in the CDR3. The germline V gene has CDR1 MNHNY and CDR2 SVGAGI (reference sequence). Trimming pared 5 bases from V and 4 bases from J, leaving 8 bases between. The CDR3 sequence is CASSAGFTEAFF. CDR3 bases: TGTGCCAGCAGTGCAGGGTTCACTGAAGCTTTCTTT.

The rearrangement joins TRBV5-1 to TRBJ2-3; D possibly matches TRBD1 or TRBD2 (5 bases each). The V end was cut by 3 bases, the J end by 0 bases, with 14 bases between. The germline gives CDR1 SGHRS, CDR2 YFSETQ. This CDR3 spans 16 amino acids. The CDR3 sequence: CASSSVSGTSTDTQYF. The CDR3 nucleotides read TGCGCCAGCAGCTCCGTGTCTGGGACCAGCACAGATACGCAGTATTTT.

In its sample, this clone was seen once. This rearrangement joins TRBV6-2 or TRBV6-3 to TRBJ2-6; TRBD1 matches 11 bases. The CDR3 length is 19 residues. Germline CDR1 and CDR2: MNHEY and SVGEGT. V lost 2 bases, J lost 0 bases, and 6 bases stayed unmatched. CDR3 loop: CASSYVMGTGGSGANVLTF. The DNA for the CDR3 is TGTGCCAGCAGTTACGTTATGGGGACAGGGGGCTCTGGGGCCAACGTCCTGACTTTC.

This clone was observed a single time. The chain uses TRBV9 and TRBJ2-3; TRBD1 agrees at 7 bases. Germline V gives CDR1 SGDLS, CDR2 YYNGEE. V was clipped by 0 bases and J by 6 bases; unmatched bases: 7. The CDR3 runs to 15 residues. CDR3 sequence reads: CASSVGTGEWDTQYF. CDR3 in DNA: TGTGCCAGCAGCGTAGGTACAGGGGAGTGGGATACGCAGTATTTT.

This chain uses TRBV6-5 with TRBJ1-6, with D tentatively TRBD1 (5 bases). This CDR3 is 13 amino acids long. The V gene lost 4 bases and the J gene lost 6 bases, with 7 bases spanning the gap. CDR1 and CDR2 (germline): MNHEY, SVGAGI. The CDR3 coding sequence is TGTGCCAGCAGTTCAGGGTCTAATTCACCCCTCCACTTT. This gives the protein CASSSGSNSPLHF.

V is TRBV4-1 and J is TRBJ1-6; possible D gene TRBD1, 6 bases. Trimming shortened V by 1 base and J by 6 bases, and 13 bases separated the two germline ends. Germline V gives CDR1 MGHRA, CDR2 YSYEKL. CDR3 size: 16 residues. Here the CDR3 DNA reads TGCGCCAGCAGCCAAGTTCCAGGACAGACTAATTCACCCCTCCACTTT. Encoded protein: CASSQVPGQTNSPLHF.